These 3 T cell receptor beta chains were all obtained from the same sample, sequenced in a study of beta chain features in type 1 diabetes. TCRB transcripts that were expressed got sequenced, as all of the isolated RNA had been reverse transcribed. This table comes from immunoSEQ multiplex PCR, and its TCRdb copy is limited to in-frame clones, with some not included. The profile shows roughly 300,000 clones, approximately 15% of them singletons. The sequencing input was central memory CD4+ T cells from blood. These receptor sequences come from a man younger than 45 in good health.

There are a few counts of this clone. The gene calls are TRBV18 and TRBJ2-7; D perhaps matches TRBD2 (5 bases). Trimming removed 5 bases from V and 0 bases from J, with 11 bases in between. The CDR3 runs 14 residues. Germline CDR1 is KGHSH and CDR2 is LQKENI. The CDR3 DNA reads as TGTGCCAGCTCAGCCACTAGGAGCTCCTACGAGCAGTACGTC. It is translated as CASSATRSSYEQYV.

V gene TRBV27 combines with J gene TRBJ2-1; D might be TRBD2 (5 bases). V was pared by 3 bases and J by 5 bases, with 14 bases between. The CDR3 sequence is 15 residues long. Per the germline V gene, CDR1 is MNHEY and CDR2 is SMNVEV (reference sequence). The chain's CDR3 is CASSFYPGLNNEQFF. CDR3 DNA sequence: TGTGCCAGCAGTTTTTATCCCGGACTTAACAATGAGCAGTTCTTC.

This chain connects TRBV6-6 to TRBJ2-7, with no clear D. Germline V gene sequence: CDR1 MNHNY, CDR2 SVGAGI (reference sequence). V was pared by 0 bases and J by 6 bases, with 12 bases between. This CDR3 is 14 amino acids long. The CDR3, as DNA: TGTGCCAGCAGTTACTCGAGAAACAACCTCGAGCAGTACTTC. This translates into CASSYSRNNLEQYF.